The clone carrying this T cell receptor beta chain has a count of ten or more. Its cognate antigen is unknown. The data derive from a study of T cells in Graves' hyperthyroidism and ophthalmopathy. Study results and caveats: The blood repertoire included most of the expanded thyroid clonotypes above 0.001. Before onset, ophthalmopathy was predicted by the model a median about 6.2 months earlier.

RNA transcripts provided the source from which TCR beta CDR3 regions were amplified. First-round RT-PCR with HTBI primers amplified the TCR CDR3 region. TCRdb reprocessed the multiplex PCR reads via MiXCR and lists one record per CDR3 protein. This sample has about 350,000 distinct CDR3 sequences, with 15% to 20% found just once. This CDR3 spans 14 amino acids. Trimming removed 1 base from V and 4 bases from J, with 11 bases in between. Germline V gene sequence: CDR1 SGHTA, CDR2 FQGNSA. The TCR originated in a woman in her thirties or forties with Graves' ophthalmopathy. The source material was blood. The rearrangement links TRBV7-2 to TRBJ2-7; D gene ambiguous. For the CDR3, the DNA is TGTGCCAGCAGCTTAGAACCGGCTAGTTACGAGCAGTACTTC. This gives the protein CASSLEPASYEQYF. The variable domain in full, completed from reference TRBV7-2 and TRBJ2-7, reads GAGVSQSPSNKVTEKGKDVELRCDPISGHTALYWYRQSLGQGLEFLIYFQGNSAPDKSGLPSDRFSAERTGGSVSTLTIQRTQQEDSAVYLCASSLEPASYEQYFGPGTRLTVT.